Below are 25 T cell receptor beta chains sequenced from a single sample in a study of shared clonotypes between healthy human individuals. Data came from immunoSEQ multiplex PCR; TCRdb stores just in-frame clones and leaves some out. This table holds fewer than 850,000 clones, less than 80% found once. What was sequenced was memory CD4+ T cells sorted from blood. Subset here: CD45RA-negative fraction. The receptors here all came from a woman between 25 and 40 years old in good health.

The table lists this clone with many counts. The same CDR3 is also encoded by other DNA sequences in this sample. The CDR3, as DNA: TGTGCCAGCAGCCAACTAGGGGGGAACACTGAAGCTTTCTTT. Amino acids: CASSQLGGNTEAFF. This chain connects TRBV14 to TRBJ1-1; D might be TRBD1 (6 bases). Per germline, CDR1 SGHDN and CDR2 FVKESK. The V end lost 2 bases, the J end lost 1 base, and 8 bases lay between the germline ends. This CDR3 has 14 residues.

V gene TRBV15 combines with J gene TRBJ2-4; D ambiguous. In germline, CDR1 is LNHNV, CDR2 YYDKDF (reference sequence). The CDR3 spans 12 residues. Deletions cut 1 base from V and 16 bases from J, with 14 bases between. The CDR3 nucleotides are TGTGCCACCAGCAGAGGTAGCCAGGCTCGTTACTTC. This translates into CATSRGSQARYF. Supplemented by reference TRBV15 and TRBJ2-4, the full variable domain reads DAMVIQNPRYQVTQFGKPVTLSCSQTLNHNVMYWYQQKSSQAPKLLFHYYDKDFNNEADTPDNFQSRRPNTSFCFLDIRSPGLGDTAMYLCATSRGSQARYFGAGTRLSVL.

This clone was detected many times. This chain links TRBV28 with TRBJ1-2, with D possibly matching TRBD1 (6 bases). The CDR3 totals 16 residues. Trimming removed 3 bases at V and 6 bases at J, with 20 bases between. CDR1 and CDR2 from the germline V gene are MDHEN and SYDVKM. CDR3 DNA sequence: TGTGCCAGCAGTTTGATTCTAAACAGGGAGGGTCATGGCTACACCTTC. Its protein is CASSLILNREGHGYTF.

This clone was found a few times. The rearrangement joins TRBV27 to TRBJ2-3; a possible D gene is TRBD1 (7 bases). This CDR3 spans 16 amino acids. Trimming stripped 5 bases from V and 3 bases from J, with 18 bases between. Germline values: CDR1 MNHEY, CDR2 SMNVEV (reference sequence). The CDR3 DNA reads as TGTGCCAGCAGTAGCCCAGGGGGGTTGAGGACAGATACGCAGTATTTT. Its protein product is CASSSPGGLRTDTQYF.

This chain uses TRBV28 with TRBJ2-7; 7 nucleotides align to TRBD1. CDR3 length: 11 amino acids. Germline V gene sequence: CDR1 MDHEN, CDR2 SYDVKM. Germline trimming cut 6 bases from V and 9 bases from J; bases unmatched to any gene: 5. Here the CDR3 DNA reads TGTGCCAGCAGGGCGACAGGGTTGCAGTACTTC. This sequence encodes CASRATGLQYF.

CDR3 bases: TGTGCCAGCTCACCGACTAGCGGCTCCTACGAGCAGTACTTC. It translates to CASSPTSGSYEQYF. V gene TRBV18 combines with J gene TRBJ2-7, with 9 positions matching TRBD2. The germline CDR1 and CDR2 sequences are KGHSH and LQKENI. The CDR3 contains 14 residues. V shed 3 bases and J 0 bases; nucleotides not matched to a gene: 0.

The rearrangement joins TRBV19 to TRBJ1-4; D gene ambiguous. Germline assignment: CDR1 LNHDA and CDR2 SQIVND (reference sequence). This CDR3 comprises 15 residues. V lost 1 base to trimming and J lost 12 bases, with 18 bases between them. The CDR3 DNA sequence: TGTGCCAGTAGTATAGTCCACGGCCCCGCGTCTGAACTGTTTTTT. Its translation is CASSIVHGPASELFF. Complete variable domain (other parts from reference TRBV19 and TRBJ1-4): DGGITQSPKYLFRKEGQNVTLSCEQNLNHDAMYWYRQDPGQGLRLIYYSQIVNDFQKGDIAEGYSVSREKKESFPLTVTSAQKNPTAFYLCASSIVHGPASELFFGSGTQLSVL.

The chain recombines TRBV19 with TRBJ2-2; 11 bases fit TRBD2. The CDR3 length is 15 residues. CDR1 and CDR2 from the germline V gene are LNHDA and SQIVND (reference sequence). V shed 7 bases and J 4 bases; nucleotides not matched to a gene: 5. This CDR3 is CASTLAGGPTGELFF. The DNA for the CDR3 is TGTGCCAGTACTCTAGCGGGAGGACCCACCGGGGAGCTGTTTTTT.

Remarks on this clone: This may come from a read error, since a much larger clone is one base off. The chain is built from TRBV28 and TRBJ1-1; perhaps TRBD1 as D (6 bases). Germline V gene sequence: CDR1 MDHEN, CDR2 SYDVKM. The CDR3 length is 13 residues. Trimming left V 6 bases short and J 1 base short, with 9 bases between. CDR3 DNA sequence: TGTGCCAGCAGGAGACAGGCGAACACTGAAGCTTTCTTT. This gives the protein CASRRQANTEAFF. The whole variable domain, filled in from reference TRBV28 and TRBJ1-1, reads DVKVTQSSRYLVKRTGEKVFLECVQDMDHENMFWYRQDPGLGLRLIYFSYDVKMKEKGDIPEGYSVSREKKERFSLILESASTNQTSMYLCASRRQANTEAFFGQGTRLTVV.

V and J are TRBV10-3 and TRBJ2-7; TRBD2 is a possible D gene (6 bases). Germline V gene data show CDR1 as ENHRY and CDR2 as SYGVKD. The CDR3 loop spans 13 amino acids. The ends were cut back, 6 bases at V and 3 bases at J, with 12 bases in the middle. CDR3 protein: CAIRRLGNYEQYF. The DNA of the CDR3 is TGTGCCATCAGGAGACTAGGCAACTACGAGCAGTACTTC.

The chain has TRBV6-5 and TRBJ1-2; TRBD1 matches at 8 bases. With V trimmed by 6 bases and J by 7 bases, 10 bases remained unmatched. The CDR3 extends over 14 amino acids. CDR1 is MNHEY and CDR2 is SVGAGI in the germline V gene. CDR3 residues: CASRPPDRVFGYTF. The CDR3 DNA reads as TGTGCCAGCAGACCCCCGGACAGGGTCTTTGGCTACACCTTC.

This clone turned up a few times. The V call is TRBV30, the J call TRBJ2-2, with D unclear. Germline CDR1 is GTSNPN and CDR2 is SVGIG (reference sequence). V gave up 6 bases and J gave up 9 bases, with 17 bases separating them. The CDR3 is 13 amino acids. The CDR3 reads CACKSRNLRELFF. As DNA, the CDR3 is TGTGCCTGCAAATCTCGGAACTTAAGGGAGCTGTTTTTT.

CDR3: CASRAMTGNTIYF. In nucleotides, the CDR3 is TGTGCCAGCAGGGCCATGACAGGAAACACCATATATTTT. The V and J genes are TRBV7-9 and TRBJ1-3; unclear D gene. Germline V gene sequence: CDR1 SEHNR, CDR2 FQNEAQ (reference sequence). The CDR3 totals 13 residues. V gave up 6 bases and J gave up 4 bases, with 10 bases separating them. Supplemented by reference TRBV7-9 and TRBJ1-3, the full variable domain reads DTGVSQNPRHKITKRGQNVTFRCDPISEHNRLYWYRQTLGQGPEFLTYFQNEAQLEKSRLLSDRFSAERPKGSFSTLEIQRTEQGDSAMYLCASRAMTGNTIYFGEGSWLTVV.

This chain uses TRBV28 with TRBJ2-7, with D perhaps TRBD2 (6 bases). The CDR3 is made up of 15 amino acids. Trimming took off 1 base at V and 4 bases at J, with 14 bases between the two ends. Germline CDR1 is MDHEN and CDR2 is SYDVKM. The chain's CDR3 is CASSLSSGEEYEQYF. CDR3 coding DNA: TGTGCCAGCAGTTTATCTTCTGGGGAGGAGTACGAGCAGTACTTC.

V gene TRBV29-1 combines with J gene TRBJ1-2, with a tentative D call TRBD1 (5 bases). The V gene's germline CDR1 is SQVTM and CDR2 ANQGSEA. The CDR3 length is 14 residues. Deletions cut 2 bases from V and 7 bases from J, with 17 bases between. CDR3 sequence: CSVEMNSRVGGYTF. CDR3 DNA sequence: TGCAGCGTTGAAATGAACAGCAGGGTAGGTGGCTACACCTTC.

The chain has TRBV18 and TRBJ1-3; no firm D call. Germline CDR1 is KGHSH and CDR2 is LQKENI. The length of the CDR3 is 16 residues. The V end was cut by 6 bases, the J end by 3 bases, with 18 bases between. The CDR3 spells CASSTTQEGFGNTIYF. In DNA, the CDR3 is TGTGCCAGCTCTACCACGCAGGAAGGCTTTGGAAACACCATATATTTT.

The CDR3 reads CASSLGENEQYF. The CDR3 DNA sequence: TGTGCCAGCAGCTTAGGCGAGAACGAGCAGTACTTC. The chain carries TRBV11-3 and TRBJ2-7; D is unresolved. The CDR3 covers 12 residues. The V gene's germline CDR1 is SGHNT and CDR2 YENEEA. Trimming shortened V by 1 base and J by 5 bases, and 6 bases separated the two germline ends.

This clone turned up a few times. For the CDR3, the DNA is TGTGCCAGCAGCCAAGATCTGGGAACAACGTATGTCAATGAGCAGTTCTTC. This gives the protein CASSQDLGTTYVNEQFF. V usage is TRBV4-2 and J usage is TRBJ2-1, with D uncertain. The V gene's germline CDR1 is LGHNA and CDR2 YNFKEQ. The CDR3 spans 17 residues. V gave up 0 bases and J gave up 6 bases, with 18 bases separating them.

This clone was seen ten or more times. The chain recombines TRBV1 with TRBJ2-3; the table assigns TRBD2, which was not confirmed against the DNA. TRBV1 is annotated as a pseudogene. The CDR3 is 19 residues long. The CDR3 DNA is TGCACCAGCAGCCAAGGCGGGAGGGAAAAATACAACCCTACAGATACGCAGTATTTT. It yields the protein CTSSQGGREKYNPTDTQYF.

This clone has more than one count but fewer than ten. The genes are TRBV2 and TRBJ1-5; D is unresolved. V was clipped by 3 bases and J by 6 bases, with 9 bases between them. This CDR3 region has 13 residues. Germline values: CDR1 SNHLY, CDR2 FYNNEI. In DNA form, the CDR3 reads TGTGCCAGCAGTGAGGTTCAGGCTCAGCCCCAGCATTTT. Translated, it gives CASSEVQAQPQHF.

V and J are TRBV28 and TRBJ2-7; the match to TRBD1 covers 8 bases. The junction had 7 bases not matched to a gene; V was cut back by 5 bases and J by 1 base. The CDR3 totals 15 residues. From germline, CDR1 is MDHEN and CDR2 SYDVKM. The CDR3, as DNA: TGTGCCAGCAGTCACAGGGGGAAAAAATCCTACGAGCAGTACTTC. The encoded protein is CASSHRGKKSYEQYF. The full variable domain, in which reference TRBV28 and TRBJ2-7 provide the parts outside the CDR3, is DVKVTQSSRYLVKRTGEKVFLECVQDMDHENMFWYRQDPGLGLRLIYFSYDVKMKEKGDIPEGYSVSREKKERFSLILESASTNQTSMYLCASSHRGKKSYEQYFGPGTRLTVT.

A remark on this clone: A far larger clone is only one base removed, so a read error is likely. Other DNA sequences in this specimen translate into the identical CDR3. V and J are TRBV5-1 and TRBJ1-2; the D gene is possibly TRBD1 (5 bases). This CDR3 is 14 amino acids long. Germline assignment: CDR1 SGHRS and CDR2 YFSETQ. V was cut by 0 bases and J by 5 bases, with 11 bases left in between. The CDR3 coding sequence is TGCGCCAGCAGCTTGGAAGGGAGGGGTTATGGCTACACCTTC. As protein: CASSLEGRGYGYTF.

The chain couples TRBV6-4 to TRBJ1-2; D perhaps matches TRBD1 (5 bases). V lost 6 bases and J 4 bases, leaving 12 bases between the germline ends. This CDR3 is 13 amino acids long. In germline, CDR1 is MRHNA, CDR2 SNTAGT. For the CDR3, the DNA is TGTGCCAGCAGCCGGGACCAACCCTATGGCTACACCTTC. Encoded protein: CASSRDQPYGYTF.

V is TRBV28 and J is TRBJ2-1; the match to TRBD2 covers 7 bases. The germline V gene encodes CDR1 MDHEN and CDR2 SYDVKM. The CDR3 runs to 14 residues. V trimming: 7 bases; J trimming: 7 bases; junction bases outside the gene matches: 10. The CDR3 region is CASTLEIGRNEQFF. The DNA of the CDR3 is TGTGCCAGCACCTTAGAGATCGGGAGGAATGAGCAGTTCTTC. Together with reference TRBV28 and TRBJ2-1, the CDR3 gives the full variable domain: DVKVTQSSRYLVKRTGEKVFLECVQDMDHENMFWYRQDPGLGLRLIYFSYDVKMKEKGDIPEGYSVSREKKERFSLILESASTNQTSMYLCASTLEIGRNEQFFGPGTRLTVL.

The chain is built from TRBV28 and TRBJ2-7; D not resolved. This CDR3 spans 13 amino acids. The germline V and J ends were trimmed by 5 bases and 0 bases, with 8 bases remaining between them. Germline V CDR1 and CDR2: MDHEN, SYDVKM. CDR3 bases: TGTGCCAGCAGTGGCTTCACCTCCTACGAGCAGTACTTC. Translation gives CASSGFTSYEQYF.